The entry that follows covers one T cell receptor beta chain sequence. This sample was included in a study of cytomegalovirus exposure and HLA in healthy donors. The CDR3 runs 12 residues. CDR1 and CDR2 (germline): KGHSH, LQKENI. Trimming removed 2 bases from V and 5 bases from J, with 6 bases in between. The PCR had 60 Vbeta and 13 Jbeta primers. Data came from immunoSEQ multiplex PCR; TCRdb stores just in-frame clones and leaves some out. The data show some 140,000 clones, around 75% seen once. The chain has TRBV18 and TRBJ2-5; unclear D gene. This receptor was taken from a man under 40 in good health and CMV-seropositive. The sequenced material came from PBMCs. This chain's CDR3 is CASSPVEETQYF. The CDR3 coding sequence is TGTGCCAGCTCACCAGTGGAGGAGACCCAGTACTTC. Based on the CDR3 plus reference TRBV18 and TRBJ2-5, the full variable domain is NAGVMQNPRHLVRRRGQEARLRCSPMKGHSHVYWYRQLPEEGLKFMVYLQKENIIDESGMPKERFSAEFPKEGPSILRIQQVVRGDSAAYFCASSPVEETQYFGPGTRLLVL.